Following are 30 T cell receptor beta chains from one sample sequenced in a study of blood T cell repertoires in COVID-19 (dated by TCRdb to about 2020). Library preparation was by the immunoSEQ multiplex PCR assay. TCRdb retrieved this table from immuneACCESS and kept in-frame rearrangements only. Not all clones are present; in checked studies, unresolved V genes account for under half, and no reason is known for the remainder. The sample table lists around 130,000 clones, about four fifths of them with a count of one. 9.5% to 13% of the sample is taken by the ten largest. The specimen sequenced was peripheral blood. These receptors were taken from a human donor in a cohort sampled during active COVID-19.

V usage is TRBV7-8 and J usage is TRBJ2-3; D is ambiguous. This CDR3 region has 15 residues. CDR1 SGHVS and CDR2 FQNEAQ come from the germline V gene. Trimming shortened V by 5 bases and J by 2 bases, and 14 bases separated the two germline ends. This CDR3 is CASSPTESLTDTQYF. CDR3 DNA: TGTGCCAGCAGCCCCACAGAGAGTCTCACAGATACGCAGTATTTT.

The CDR3 DNA reads as TGTGCCAGCAGCCTCGCTAGCGGGGGGGGAACAGATACGCAGTATTTT. This encodes CASSLASGGGTDTQYF. The rearrangement links TRBV2 to TRBJ2-3, with 12 bases identical to TRBD2. CDR1 and CDR2 (germline): SNHLY, FYNNEI. The CDR3 spans 16 residues. Trimming removed 6 bases from V and 3 bases from J; junction bases left unmatched: 7. The full variable domain, with the rest looked up from reference TRBV2 and TRBJ2-3, is EPEVTQTPSHQVTQMGQEVILRCVPISNHLYFYWYRQILGQKVEFLVSFYNNEISEKSEIFDDQFSVERPDGSNFTLKIRSTKLEDSAMYFCASSLASGGGTDTQYFGPGTRLTVL.

As DNA, the CDR3 is TGTGCCAGCGGGGCGGGGGGCTCTTCCTACAATGAGCAGTTCTTC. Translating it yields CASGAGGSSYNEQFF. This rearrangement joins TRBV6-5 to TRBJ2-1; 8 nucleotides align to TRBD2. Germline lookup yields CDR1 MNHEY and CDR2 SVGAGI. The junction had 7 bases not matched to a gene; V was cut back by 8 bases and J by 1 base. CDR3 length equals 15 residues.

This clone was seen just once. The chain combines TRBV5-5 with TRBJ2-3, with 7 nucleotides matching TRBD2. Germline-derived CDR1 and CDR2 are SGHKS and YYEKEE (reference sequence). V gave up 6 bases and J gave up 0 bases; unmatched junction bases: 7. The CDR3 length is 15 residues. This CDR3 is CASNLLATSTDTQYF. CDR3 coding DNA: TGTGCCAGCAACCTACTAGCGACTAGCACAGATACGCAGTATTTT.

The V call is TRBV6-5, the J call TRBJ2-1, with D perhaps matching TRBD2 (7 bases). Germline V gene lookup returns CDR1 MNHEY and CDR2 SVGAGI. The ends were cut back, 10 bases at V and 0 bases at J, with 16 bases in the middle. The CDR3 contains 15 residues. CDR3 protein: CATVSGGLSYNEQFF. The CDR3 DNA sequence: TGTGCCACCGTCTCCGGGGGGCTCTCCTACAATGAGCAGTTCTTC.

This clone has more than one count but fewer than ten. The chain carries TRBV2 and TRBJ2-3; 7 bases map to TRBD1. J lost 10 bases, V lost 7 bases, and 5 bases had no gene match. Germline CDR1 reads SNHLY; CDR2 reads FYNNEI. The CDR3 spans 11 residues. The CDR3 sequence is CASNEGAAQYF. CDR3 sequence (DNA): TGTGCCAGCAATGAGGGGGCCGCGCAGTATTTT.

V is TRBV5-6 and J is TRBJ2-7, with 8 bases aligning to TRBD2. Losses at the gene ends were 3 bases for V and 2 bases for J; bases not matched to a gene: 13. Germline V gives CDR1 SGHDT, CDR2 YYEEEE. This CDR3 comprises 17 residues. The CDR3 nucleotides are TGTGCCAGCAGCTCGGGGGCCCGGGGGGGGAGGACCTACGAGCAGTACTTC. As protein: CASSSGARGGRTYEQYF.

The gene calls are TRBV6-5 and TRBJ2-1, with TRBD2 identical over 10 bases. The V gene end was trimmed by 5 bases and the J gene end by 4 bases; junction bases not matched to a gene: 5. Per the germline V gene, CDR1 is MNHEY and CDR2 is SVGAGI. This CDR3 has 15 residues. CDR3 bases: TGTGCCAGCAGTCCAAGCGGGGGGGGGTACAATGAGCAGTTCTTC. Amino acid sequence: CASSPSGGGYNEQFF.

The genes are TRBV27 and TRBJ2-3; the D gene is possibly TRBD1 (5 bases). The ends were cut back, 3 bases at V and 6 bases at J, with 10 bases in the middle. Germline loops: CDR1 MNHEY, CDR2 SMNVEV (reference sequence). This CDR3 spans 13 amino acids. CDR3 nucleotides: TGTGCCAGCAGTTTCCTTGGGGCTGATACGCAGTATTTT. It codes for CASSFLGADTQYF.

The V call is TRBV5-1, the J call TRBJ1-4; 10 positions agree with TRBD1. With V trimmed by 4 bases and J by 7 bases, 7 bases remained unmatched. The germline V gene has CDR1 SGHRS and CDR2 YFSETQ. The length of the CDR3 is 15 residues. CDR3 DNA sequence: TGCGCCAGCAGCCCTTTAGGGACAGGGGCTGAAAAACTGTTTTTT. Protein sequence: CASSPLGTGAEKLFF.

This clone was seen only once. V and J are TRBV7-9 and TRBJ2-5; a weak D match, TRBD2 (5 bases). Deletions cut 5 bases from V and 5 bases from J, with 18 bases between. CDR1 is SEHNR and CDR2 is FQNEAQ in the germline V gene (reference sequence). The CDR3 spans 15 residues. The CDR3 DNA follows: TGTGCCAGCAGCCCAGCATTGGGCGGCGGGGAGACCCAGTACTTC. Translated, it gives CASSPALGGGETQYF.

The chain joins TRBV7-2 to TRBJ2-2, with 12 bases matching TRBD2. This CDR3 is built from 17 residues. CDR1 and CDR2 (germline): SGHTA, FQGNSA. Germline trimming cut 5 bases from V and 0 bases from J; bases unmatched to any gene: 4. The CDR3 sequence is CASSGGLAGSNTGELFF. The CDR3 DNA sequence: TGTGCCAGCAGCGGTGGACTAGCGGGGTCGAACACCGGGGAGCTGTTTTTT.

The chain employs TRBV3-1 (or the pseudogene TRBV3-2) and TRBJ2-2, with 9 nucleotides matching TRBD1. Per the germline V gene, CDR1 is LGHDT and CDR2 is YNNKEL (reference sequence). The CDR3 has 14 amino acids. J was trimmed by 5 bases and V by 4 bases; bases with no gene match: 2. CDR3 in amino acids: CASSPGQGTGELFF. DNA of the CDR3: TGTGCCAGCAGCCCGGGACAGGGAACCGGGGAGCTGTTTTTT.

CDR3 amino acids: CASSERQTREYYGYTF. Here the CDR3 DNA reads TGTGCCAGCAGTGAGAGACAGACCCGAGAATACTATGGCTACACCTTC. The chain uses TRBV6-1 and TRBJ1-2; possibly TRBD1 for D (5 bases). Germline values: CDR1 MNHNS, CDR2 SASEGT. V lost 3 bases and J lost 3, with 17 bases in between. The CDR3 is 16 amino acids.

This chain connects TRBV19 to TRBJ2-1; 8 nucleotides align to TRBD2. From germline, CDR1 is LNHDA and CDR2 SQIVND (reference sequence). The V gene end was trimmed by 5 bases and the J gene end by 7 bases; junction bases not matched to a gene: 13. The CDR3 spans 16 residues. CDR3 loop: CASSPPGRGALNEQFF. DNA for the CDR3: TGTGCCAGTAGTCCCCCGGGGCGGGGGGCCTTAAATGAGCAGTTCTTC.

This chain connects TRBV5-1 to TRBJ1-1; possible D gene TRBD1, 6 bases. Germline V lookup: CDR1 SGHRS, CDR2 YFSETQ. The CDR3 covers 15 residues. Trimming removed 4 bases from V and 0 bases from J, with 13 bases in between. CDR3 bases: TGCGCCAGCAGCGACACCGGGACACTGAACACTGAAGCTTTCTTT. This codes for CASSDTGTLNTEAFF.

The gene calls are TRBV7-6 and TRBJ2-3; D might be TRBD2 (5 bases). The CDR3 has 16 amino acids. Per the germline V gene, CDR1 is SGHVS and CDR2 is FNYEAQ. Trimming removed 1 base at V and 0 bases at J, with 11 bases between. The CDR3 spells CASSLGTPRSTDTQYF. The CDR3 nucleotides are TGTGCCAGCAGCTTAGGGACTCCAAGAAGCACAGATACGCAGTATTTT.

The chain joins TRBV5-1 to TRBJ2-7; D possibly corresponds to TRBD2 (6 bases). The CDR3 sequence is 16 residues long. V dropped 2 bases and J dropped 0 bases, with 15 bases sitting between them. Germline CDR1 reads SGHRS; CDR2 reads YFSETQ. Written as DNA, the CDR3 is TGCGCCAGCAGCTTTGCGGGACCGGAAAGCTCCTACGAGCAGTACTTC. Residues: CASSFAGPESSYEQYF.

The gene calls are TRBV6-6 and TRBJ1-1; perhaps TRBD1 as D (5 bases). There are 13 residues in the CDR3. Trimming took 5 bases from V and 3 from J, leaving 10 bases between them. From germline, CDR1 is MNHNY and CDR2 SVGAGI (reference sequence). CDR3 amino acids: CASSPRGHTEAFF. In nucleotides, the CDR3 is TGTGCCAGCAGTCCGCGGGGCCACACTGAAGCTTTCTTT.

The gene calls are TRBV5-4 and TRBJ2-5; possibly TRBD2 for D (5 bases). The CDR3 is made up of 13 amino acids. Germline V CDR1 and CDR2: SGHNT, YYREEE (reference sequence). Between the trimmed V and J ends, which lost 1 base and 9 bases, there was a span of 13 bases. CDR3 sequence (DNA): TGTGCCAGCAGCTTGTCCGTAGAAGCGGCCCAGTACTTC. It specifies CASSLSVEAAQYF.

V gene TRBV7-6 combines with J gene TRBJ2-3; 9 positions agree with TRBD2. CDR1 SGHVS and CDR2 FNYEAQ come from the germline V gene. J was trimmed by 6 bases and V by 1 base; bases with no gene match: 5. There are 15 residues in the CDR3. CDR3 sequence (DNA): TGTGCCAGCAGCTTAGGCGGGGGGGCCCTTGATACGCAGTATTTT. Its translation: CASSLGGGALDTQYF.

This chain uses TRBV12-3 or TRBV12-4 with TRBJ2-3; no clear D gene. CDR3 size: 13 residues. V lost 6 bases and J lost 7, with 14 bases in between. CDR3 amino acids: CASRNSPLNTQYF. The CDR3 DNA is TGTGCCAGCAGAAACAGCCCTTTAAATACGCAGTATTTT.

This sequence joins TRBV25-1 and TRBJ1-1; TRBD1 might be the D (5 bases). The germline gives CDR1 MGHDK, CDR2 SYGVNS. There are 15 residues in the CDR3. Trimming removed 3 bases at V and 6 bases at J, with 17 bases between. The CDR3 protein is CASSDLVAGRSEAFF. The CDR3 DNA follows: TGTGCCAGCAGTGACCTTGTGGCAGGGAGGTCTGAAGCTTTCTTT.

The genes are TRBV12-3 or TRBV12-4 and TRBJ1-5; 7 bases fit TRBD1. The J segment lost 4 bases and the V segment lost 7 bases, leaving 4 bases of the junction unmatched. This CDR3 is built from 13 residues. CDR3 bases: TGTGCCAGCAATAGACAGGGTAATCAGCCCCAGCATTTT. It encodes CASNRQGNQPQHF.

The chain couples TRBV5-1 to TRBJ2-3, with 10 bases matching TRBD2. This CDR3 contains 16 residues. CDR1 and CDR2 (germline): SGHRS, YFSETQ. Unmatched junction bases numbered 3, after V lost 1 base and J lost 1 base. CDR3 protein: CASSLSLAGGTDTQYF. The CDR3 nucleotides read TGCGCCAGCAGCTTGAGCCTAGCGGGGGGCACAGATACGCAGTATTTT.

V gene TRBV28 combines with J gene TRBJ1-4; D remains unclear. V was clipped by 4 bases and J by 3 bases, with 9 bases between them. This CDR3 is built from 14 residues. CDR1 is MDHEN, CDR2 SYDVKM, per germline. The CDR3 loop reads CASSSPEPNEKLFF. The CDR3 nucleotides are TGTGCCAGCAGTTCACCAGAACCTAATGAAAAACTGTTTTTT.

The chain employs TRBV29-1 and TRBJ2-5, with D possibly TRBD1 on 6 matching bases. CDR1 is SQVTM and CDR2 is ANQGSEA in the germline V gene. This CDR3 has 13 amino acids. Trimming removed 6 bases at V and 4 bases at J, with 15 bases between. This chain's CDR3 is CSVKQGSGETQYF. The CDR3 nucleotides read TGCAGCGTGAAACAGGGATCCGGAGAGACCCAGTACTTC. Filled out from reference TRBV29-1 and TRBJ2-5, the complete variable domain reads SAVISQKPSRDICQRGTSLTIQCQVDSQVTMMFWYRQQPGQSLTLIATANQGSEATYESGFVIDKFPISRPNLTFSTLTVSNMSPEDSSIYLCSVKQGSGETQYFGPGTRLLVL.

The chain couples TRBV19 to TRBJ1-4; perhaps TRBD1 as D (5 bases). Trimming left V 7 bases short and J 0 bases short, with 21 bases between. Per germline, CDR1 LNHDA and CDR2 SQIVND (reference sequence). The CDR3 has 18 residues. In DNA form, the CDR3 reads TGTGCCAGTAACGGAAGCACCGCGGGGCATACAACTAATGAAAAACTGTTTTTT. Its protein is CASNGSTAGHTTNEKLFF.

This clone was picked up one time. This rearrangement joins TRBV28 to TRBJ2-3, with 9 bases identical to TRBD1. Losses at the gene ends were 7 bases for V and 5 bases for J; bases not matched to a gene: 13. The CDR3 runs to 16 residues. Germline-derived CDR1 and CDR2 are MDHEN and SYDVKM. The CDR3 DNA is TGTGCCAGCACCGGACAGGGGCCCTACGGGAGAGATACGCAGTATTTT. Residues: CASTGQGPYGRDTQYF. Combining the CDR3 with reference TRBV28 and TRBJ2-3 gives the whole variable domain DVKVTQSSRYLVKRTGEKVFLECVQDMDHENMFWYRQDPGLGLRLIYFSYDVKMKEKGDIPEGYSVSREKKERFSLILESASTNQTSMYLCASTGQGPYGRDTQYFGPGTRLTVL.

V gene TRBV19 combines with J gene TRBJ2-1, with a weak D call TRBD1 (5 bases). This CDR3 region has 11 residues. The germline V gene has CDR1 LNHDA and CDR2 SQIVND (reference sequence). The V and J ends lost 4 bases and 12 bases respectively, with 10 bases between them. The CDR3 is CASSSDSRQFF. The CDR3 DNA is TGTGCCAGTAGTAGCGACAGTCGGCAGTTCTTC.